This entry is about one TCR beta chain. This sample was included in a study of PD-1 blockade in mismatch repair-deficient tumors. Background on the study: Enrolled about 2013-2016, patients had progressing, pretreated mismatch repair-deficient cancers of over nine types.

V lost 2 bases to trimming and J lost 7 bases; unmatched junction nucleotides: 8. The CDR3 consists of 15 residues. The germline V gene encodes CDR1 SEHNR and CDR2 FQNEAQ (reference sequence). Assay: immunoSEQ multiplex PCR; the TCRdb copy retains only in-frame clones and omits some. The sample lists some 110,000 clones, about 74% seen once, with 4.7% in the top ten. PCR or immunohistochemistry showed mismatch repair deficiency in every enrolled patient. The TCR-sequenced patients were a few responders to pembrolizumab. This clonotype originated in an adult with mismatch repair-deficient cancer. The V call is TRBV7-9, the J call TRBJ2-7; 10 bases map to TRBD2. Sequenced material: peripheral blood, taken just over 59 weeks after starting pembrolizumab. The CDR3 DNA follows: TGTGCCAGCAGCTTAACCTGGACTAGCGGTGGGGAGCAGTACTTC. Protein sequence: CASSLTWTSGGEQYF. Looking up the rest from reference TRBV7-9 and TRBJ2-7 gives the full variable domain: DTGVSQNPRHKITKRGQNVTFRCDPISEHNRLYWYRQTLGQGPEFLTYFQNEAQLEKSRLLSDRFSAERPKGSFSTLEIQRTEQGDSAMYLCASSLTWTSGGEQYFGPGTRLTVT.